Below, 16 T cell receptor beta chains from the same sample are listed, as sequenced in a study of cytomegalovirus exposure and HLA in healthy donors. The data were produced by immunoSEQ multiplex PCR, yet TCRdb's version contains in-frame clones alone and is incomplete. The repertoire consists of about 160,000 clones, with 70% to 90% occurring once and the leading ten covering approximately 2%. Sequenced: PBMCs. The receptors were gathered from a man aged 30-40 years in good health and CMV-seropositive.

The rearrangement uses TRBV7-9 and TRBJ2-7; D is possibly TRBD2 (5 bases). The CDR3 is made up of 15 amino acids. Trimming took 6 bases from V and 3 from J, leaving 18 bases between them. Germline loops: CDR1 SEHNR, CDR2 FQNEAQ (reference sequence). CDR3 loop: CASSPHRGTVYEQYF. CDR3 nucleotide sequence: TGTGCCAGCAGTCCTCACCGGGGTACTGTCTACGAGCAGTACTTC.

The V call is TRBV9, the J call TRBJ1-6; TRBD1 matches 8 bases. Trimming at V came to 3 bases and at J to 7 bases, leaving 9 bases not matched to a gene. Germline V CDR1 and CDR2: SGDLS, YYNGEE. This CDR3 has 16 amino acids. Written as DNA, the CDR3 is TGTGCCAGCAGCGGAACAGACAGGGGACGGAATTCACCCCTCCACTTT. The encoded protein is CASSGTDRGRNSPLHF. The full variable domain, with the rest looked up from reference TRBV9 and TRBJ1-6, is DSGVTQTPKHLITATGQRVTLRCSPRSGDLSVYWYQQSLDQGLQFLIQYYNGEERAKGNILERFSAQQFPDLHSELNLSSLELGDSALYFCASSGTDRGRNSPLHFGNGTRLTVT.

This sequence joins TRBV4-3 and TRBJ2-2; TRBD1 might be the D (6 bases). The CDR3 spans 15 residues. V dropped 1 base and J dropped 0 bases, with 6 bases sitting between them. Looked up from germline, CDR1 is LGHNA and CDR2 is YSLEER. The CDR3 sequence is CASSQGTANTGELFF. As DNA, the CDR3 is TGCGCCAGCAGCCAAGGGACAGCGAACACCGGGGAGCTGTTTTTT.

J is TRBJ2-7 and V is TRBV11-2; 8 bases are a match to TRBD1. Germline lookup yields CDR1 SGHAT and CDR2 FQNNGV. Trimming cost V 5 bases and J 2 bases; bases outside gene matches: 8. The length of the CDR3 is 15 residues. DNA of the CDR3: TGTGCCAGCAGCCCCGACAGGGGATCAGCCTACGAGCAGTACTTC. Translated: CASSPDRGSAYEQYF.

This chain connects TRBV7-9 to TRBJ2-7, with TRBD1 as a possible D gene (6 bases). The CDR3 runs to 14 residues. Trimming took 3 bases from V and 9 from J, leaving 18 bases between them. Germline V lookup: CDR1 SEHNR, CDR2 FQNEAQ (reference sequence). The CDR3 coding sequence is TGTGCCAGCAGCTTGGACAGTTTCGCAGTCCGGCAGTACTTC. This encodes CASSLDSFAVRQYF.

This clone was recorded a few times. CDR3 sequence: CASSPGITGDTQYF. CDR3 nucleotides: TGCGCCAGCAGCCCCGGGATAACCGGAGATACGCAGTATTTT. The rearrangement joins TRBV5-1 to TRBJ2-3, with a weak D call TRBD2 (5 bases). Between the trimmed V and J ends, which lost 4 bases and 5 bases, there was a span of 14 bases. This CDR3 contains 14 residues. CDR1 and CDR2 (germline): SGHRS, YFSETQ.

CDR3 protein: CASSLEWTGGGTGELFF. The DNA of the CDR3 is TGTGCCAGCAGCTTAGAATGGACAGGGGGCGGGACCGGGGAGCTGTTTTTT. The chain is built from TRBV7-2 and TRBJ2-2; 11 positions match TRBD1. The CDR3 is 17 amino acids. V dropped 1 base and J dropped 5; count of bases not matched to a gene: 6. Germline CDR1 is SGHTA and CDR2 is FQGNSA.

The chain uses TRBV6-6 and TRBJ2-3; possible D gene TRBD1, 6 bases. V was pared by 7 bases and J by 4 bases, with 15 bases between. The CDR3 spans 14 residues. Per the germline V gene, CDR1 is MNHNY and CDR2 is SVGAGI (reference sequence). Written as DNA, the CDR3 is TGTGCCAGCAATTTACATCAGGGGTCAGATACGCAGTATTTT. Translating gives CASNLHQGSDTQYF.

This clone was detected a few times. The CDR3 region is CASSVVGLADQETQYF. For the CDR3, the DNA is TGTGCCAGCAGCGTAGTGGGACTAGCGGACCAAGAGACCCAGTACTTC. V and J are TRBV9 and TRBJ2-5; 11 bases fit TRBD2. The CDR3 is 16 residues long. The V gene's germline CDR1 is SGDLS and CDR2 YYNGEE. V lost 0 bases and J lost 0; bases outside the gene matches: 1. Supplemented by reference TRBV9 and TRBJ2-5, the full variable domain reads DSGVTQTPKHLITATGQRVTLRCSPRSGDLSVYWYQQSLDQGLQFLIQYYNGEERAKGNILERFSAQQFPDLHSELNLSSLELGDSALYFCASSVVGLADQETQYFGPGTRLLVL.

The chain uses TRBV6-5 and TRBJ2-1, with a possible D match to TRBD2 (5 bases). Germline V gene lookup returns CDR1 MNHEY and CDR2 SVGAGI. Trimming shortened V by 6 bases and J by 16 bases, and 19 bases separated the two germline ends. The CDR3 has 12 amino acids. The chain's CDR3 is CASSTLRARLFF. The CDR3 DNA follows: TGTGCCAGCAGCACCTTGCGGGCACGCCTCTTCTTC.

The chain joins TRBV5-1 to TRBJ2-1, with D tentatively TRBD1 (5 bases). The CDR3 is 16 amino acids. Trimming took off 2 bases at V and 0 bases at J, with 12 bases between the two ends. Germline V gene lookup returns CDR1 SGHRS and CDR2 YFSETQ. The CDR3 bases are TGCGCCAGCAGCTTAGGGGCCATTAGCTCCTACAATGAGCAGTTCTTC. It translates to CASSLGAISSYNEQFF. Full variable domain (outside the CDR3, taken from reference TRBV5-1 and TRBJ2-1): KAGVTQTPRYLIKTRGQQVTLSCSPISGHRSVSWYQQTPGQGLQFLFEYFSETQRNKGNFPGRFSGRQFSNSRSEMNVSTLELGDSALYLCASSLGAISSYNEQFFGPGTRLTVL.

The CDR3 DNA reads as TGCGCCAGCAGCCAAGGTAATCTCTATGGCTACACCTTC. Its translation is CASSQGNLYGYTF. V gene TRBV4-1 combines with J gene TRBJ1-2; D call uncertain. This CDR3 comprises 13 residues. Germline V gene data show CDR1 as MGHRA and CDR2 as YSYEKL. The germline V and J ends were trimmed by 1 base and 4 bases, with 7 bases remaining between them.

The rearrangement uses TRBV25-1 and TRBJ1-1; 8 bases match TRBD1. Germline V gene data show CDR1 as MGHDK and CDR2 as SYGVNS. J gave up 0 bases and V 1 base, and 4 bases lay outside the gene matches. The CDR3 runs to 16 residues. CDR3 amino acids: CASSESPGGLNTEAFF. CDR3 DNA sequence: TGTGCCAGCAGTGAATCCCCAGGGGGCTTGAACACTGAAGCTTTCTTT.

The V call is TRBV30, the J call TRBJ2-1; 7 nucleotides align to TRBD2. The CDR3 covers 14 residues. CDR1 and CDR2 from the germline V gene are GTSNPN and SVGIG (reference sequence). V shed 4 bases and J 6 bases; nucleotides not matched to a gene: 9. The chain's CDR3 is CAWTLGLAANEQFF. CDR3 coding DNA: TGTGCCTGGACCCTCGGGCTAGCGGCCAATGAGCAGTTCTTC.

The chain uses TRBV9 and TRBJ2-3, with 15 bases matching TRBD2. CDR3 size: 17 residues. Trimming cost V 4 bases and J 0 bases; bases outside gene matches: 3. The germline V gene has CDR1 SGDLS and CDR2 YYNGEE. The CDR3 is CASSMGLAGGSTDTQYF. Written as DNA, the CDR3 is TGTGCCAGCAGCATGGGACTAGCGGGGGGTAGCACAGATACGCAGTATTTT.

The chain is built from TRBV18 and TRBJ1-1; 9 positions match TRBD1. This CDR3 has 15 amino acids. In germline, CDR1 is KGHSH, CDR2 LQKENI. J was trimmed by 1 base and V by 3 bases; bases with no gene match: 3. The DNA for the CDR3 is TGTGCCAGCTCACCGACGGGACAGGGGAACACTGAAGCTTTCTTT. This encodes CASSPTGQGNTEAFF.